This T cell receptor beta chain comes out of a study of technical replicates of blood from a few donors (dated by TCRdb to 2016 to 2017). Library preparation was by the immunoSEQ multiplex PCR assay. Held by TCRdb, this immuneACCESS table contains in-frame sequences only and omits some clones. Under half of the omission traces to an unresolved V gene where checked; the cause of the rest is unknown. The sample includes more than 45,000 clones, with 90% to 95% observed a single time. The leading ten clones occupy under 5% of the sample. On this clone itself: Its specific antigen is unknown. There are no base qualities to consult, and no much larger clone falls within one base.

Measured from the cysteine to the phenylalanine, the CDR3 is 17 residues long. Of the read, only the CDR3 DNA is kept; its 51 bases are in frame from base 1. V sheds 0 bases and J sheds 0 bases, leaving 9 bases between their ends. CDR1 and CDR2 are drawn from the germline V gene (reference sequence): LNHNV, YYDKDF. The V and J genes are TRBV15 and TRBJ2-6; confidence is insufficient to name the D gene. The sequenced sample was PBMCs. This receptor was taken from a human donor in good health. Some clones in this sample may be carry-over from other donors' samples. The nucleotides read TGTGCCACCAGCAGAGATCTTAGCTACTCTGGGGCCAACGTCCTGACTTTC. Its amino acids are CATSRDLSYSGANVLTF.